Listed here are 15 T cell receptor beta chains from one sample, sequenced in a study of early T cells in non-severe SARS-CoV-2 infection. TCRdb independently ran MiXCR on the 5' RACE reads; one entry per CDR3 protein. The repertoire holds 50,000 to 60,000 distinct CDR3 sequences, with more than 6.5% as singletons. The sequences come from whole blood, collected at baseline. The receptors come from an adult who was a healthcare worker with PCR-confirmed SARS-CoV-2 infection or an uninfected control (not recorded which).

There are a few counts of this clonotype. The junction departs from germline at one end; a sequencing error may be responsible. The V call is TRBV3-1, the J call TRBJ1-2; 7 nucleotides align to TRBD1. This CDR3 has 13 amino acids. Germline lookup yields CDR1 LGHDT and CDR2 YNNKEL (reference sequence). The CDR3 coding sequence is TGTGCCAGCAGTCAAGCGGCAGGGGGTGGCTACACCTTC. Translated, it gives CASSQAAGGGYTF.

The chain couples TRBV12-3 or TRBV12-4 to TRBJ1-6, with D maybe TRBD1 (6 bases). This CDR3 region has 15 residues. V shed 5 bases and J shed 7 bases, with 15 bases lying between them. The CDR3 bases are TGTGCCAGCAGTCCAAAGGGGGGACGCAATTCACCCCTCCACTTT. It is translated as CASSPKGGRNSPLHF.

As to this clonotype: A much larger clone lies a single base off, so this may be a read error. The CDR3 carries no conserved terminal phenylalanine or tryptophan, so it likely arises from a read error. The V and J genes are TRBV10-3 and TRBJ1-1; D not certain. The CDR3 extends over 13 amino acids. Deletions cut 11 bases from V and 4 bases from J, with 17 bases between. Germline V gene sequence: CDR1 ENHRY, CDR2 SYGVKD. The CDR3 DNA reads TGTGCCTCAGCTAGGGCGCCCAGCACTGAAGCTTTCCTT. Translating gives CASARAPSTEAFL.

This clonotype was recorded at least ten times. The V gene is TRBV28, the J gene TRBJ2-7, with a tentative D call TRBD2 (5 bases). V lost 2 bases, J lost 3 bases, and 11 bases lay in between. The CDR3 is 14 amino acids. Germline V gives CDR1 MDHEN, CDR2 SYDVKM. CDR3 nucleotide sequence: TGTGCCAGCAGTTTACGCAGGAGGAACTACGAGCAGTACTTC. Its protein is CASSLRRRNYEQYF.

In this sample, this clonotype turned up many times. The chain has TRBV12-3 or TRBV12-4 and TRBJ2-3, with D unresolved. Between the trimmed V and J ends, which lost 6 bases and 5 bases, there was a span of 9 bases. There are 12 residues in the CDR3. In DNA form, the CDR3 reads TGTGCCAGCAGACCGGACGGAGATACGCAGTATTTT. It codes for CASRPDGDTQYF.

The chain employs TRBV6-2 or TRBV6-3 and TRBJ1-2; TRBD1 matches at 8 bases. Unmatched junction bases numbered 18, after V lost 6 bases and J lost 12 bases. The CDR3 loop spans 15 amino acids. The germline V gene has CDR1 MNHEY and CDR2 SVGEGT. The CDR3 nucleotides are TGTGCCAGCAGCATAGGCTCTCTGGGCAGGGGGCTGAACACCTTC. It yields the protein CASSIGSLGRGLNTF.

This clonotype has only a few counts. The V and J genes are TRBV19 and TRBJ2-5; 8 bases map to TRBD1. Trimming at V came to 9 bases and at J to 0 bases, leaving 6 bases not matched to a gene. The CDR3 is made up of 14 amino acids. Germline V lookup: CDR1 LNHDA, CDR2 SQIVND (reference sequence). This CDR3 reads CASNPDRDQETQYF. DNA of the CDR3: TGTGCCAGCAACCCGGACAGGGACCAAGAGACCCAGTACTTC.

A few counts support this clonotype. The chain combines TRBV6-5 with TRBJ1-1; unclear D gene. V dropped 6 bases and J dropped 0 bases, with 14 bases sitting between them. In germline, CDR1 is MNHEY, CDR2 SVGAGI. CDR3 size: 15 residues. The CDR3 sequence is CASREGLRVNTEAFF. The DNA for the CDR3 is TGTGCCAGCAGGGAAGGACTGAGAGTGAACACTGAAGCTTTCTTT.

This clonotype was observed many times. The chain couples TRBV20-1 to TRBJ2-1, with D possibly being TRBD1 or TRBD2 (5 bases each). V was cut by 0 bases and J by 8 bases, with 14 bases left in between. Germline CDR1 and CDR2: DFQATT and SNEGSKA (reference sequence). The CDR3 has 14 residues. For the CDR3, the DNA is TGCAGTGCTAGAGATCGCGCAGGGACCCATGAGCAGTTCTTC. Translating it yields CSARDRAGTHEQFF.

The chain recombines TRBV5-1 with TRBJ1-1; D gene ambiguous. Germline assignment: CDR1 SGHRS and CDR2 YFSETQ. The CDR3 length is 13 residues. Trimming pared 0 bases from V and 1 base from J, leaving 4 bases between. The CDR3 bases are TGCGCCAGCAGCTTGGACCCGAACACTGAAGCTTTCTTT. Translating it yields CASSLDPNTEAFF.

Ten or more counts support this clonotype. CDR3 in DNA: TGTGCCAGCAGCTTAGCGGGGGGGACCCAGTACTTC. Its protein product is CASSLAGGTQYF. V is TRBV7-8 and J is TRBJ2-5; D is possibly TRBD2 (6 bases). CDR3 size: 12 residues. Germline V gene sequence: CDR1 SGHVS, CDR2 FQNEAQ. Trimming shortened V by 0 bases and J by 7 bases, and 6 bases separated the two germline ends.

This clonotype has just one count. Since a much larger clone is just one base distant, this may be a read error. The rearrangement uses TRBV12-3 or TRBV12-4 and TRBJ1-1; D is unclear. This CDR3 has 14 residues. The germline V and J ends were trimmed by 1 base and 2 bases, with 8 bases remaining between them. The CDR3 sequence is CASSLVDPNTEAFF. In DNA form, the CDR3 reads TGTGCCAGCAGTTTAGTGGACCCTAACACTGAAGCTTTCTTT.

The J gene is TRBJ2-7, the V gene TRBV20-1; D perhaps matches TRBD2 (5 bases). The CDR3 is 14 residues long. Germline V lookup: CDR1 DFQATT, CDR2 SNEGSKA (reference sequence). The germline V and J ends were trimmed by 1 base and 4 bases, with 14 bases remaining between them. CDR3 in amino acids: CSARVEPGGYEQYF. The CDR3 region has the DNA TGCAGTGCTAGAGTAGAACCCGGAGGATACGAGCAGTACTTC.

This clonotype showed up just a few times. The CDR3 DNA sequence: TGCGCCAGCAGCCAAAGTAGGGCTTTGGGGTCGAGGAAACTGTTTTTT. This encodes CASSQSRALGSRKLFF. The chain is built from TRBV4-3 and TRBJ1-4, with no clear D. Trimming pared 2 bases from V and 11 bases from J, leaving 21 bases between. CDR1 and CDR2 from the germline V gene are LGHNA and YSLEER. The CDR3 runs 16 residues.

This clonotype was detected ten times or more. The chain employs TRBV20-1 and TRBJ2-7; tentative D call: TRBD1 (6 bases). V was cut by 2 bases and J by 4 bases, with 12 bases left in between. This CDR3 contains 13 residues. Germline V gene lookup returns CDR1 DFQATT and CDR2 SNEGSKA (reference sequence). The CDR3 bases are TGCAGTGCTAGACTCCCGAGGGGGTACGAGCAGTACTTC. Its translation: CSARLPRGYEQYF.